This T cell receptor beta chain was identified during a study of CD8 T cells in ankylosing spondylitis. V dropped 6 bases and J dropped 2; count of bases not matched to a gene: 6. The CDR3 loop spans 13 amino acids. In germline, CDR1 is DFQATT, CDR2 SNEGSKA (reference sequence). General observations from the study: Clones that were linked to disease were CD8+ and were relatively rare in peripheral blood. It was reported that disease-linked clones were significantly enriched in matched ankylosing spondylitis synovial fluid. Several highly homologous variants formed a TCR beta motif that appeared characteristic of ankylosing spondylitis blood.

This clonotype showed up many times. Antigen: not known. 5'-RACE, quantitative and with molecular barcodes, yielded the TCR beta libraries. TCRdb itself ran the 5' RACE reads through MiXCR, one entry per CDR3 protein. The repertoire consists of approximately 520,000 distinct CDR3 sequences, with under 5.5% occurring once and the leading ten covering approximately 4%. The clonotype comes from a male donor with ankylosing spondylitis. The V gene is TRBV20-1, the J gene TRBJ1-2, with TRBD1 matching 7 bases. Sequenced sample: blood, either unsorted or a sorted T cell fraction (not recorded which). CDR3 in DNA: TGCAGTGCCCGGGACAGTGTGAACTATGGCTACACCTTC. It codes for CSARDSVNYGYTF.